The 31 T cell receptor beta chains given below trace back to one sample, sequenced in a study of T-cell reconstitution after alpha-beta-depleted transplantation in children. Unique molecular identifiers featured in how the TCRbeta library was prepared. In TCRdb, the PCR reads were re-called with MiXCR into one record per CDR3 protein. The sample lists some 830,000 distinct CDR3 sequences, roughly 15% occurring once. Source: PBMCs, mostly from graft donor cells, taken 360 days after TCRalphabeta/CD19-depleted stem cell transplant. The origin of the receptors is a male patient aged 10 to 17 who had a stem cell transplant for acute lymphoblastic leukemia, so the T cells may come from the graft donor.

The chain carries TRBV11-2 and TRBJ2-2; D uncertain. Looked up from germline, CDR1 is SGHAT and CDR2 is FQNNGV. This CDR3 region has 13 residues. Trimming took 1 base from V and 8 from J, leaving 8 bases between them. In DNA form, the CDR3 reads TGTGCCAGCAGCTTAGTATTTGGAGGGGAGCTGTTTTTT. Translated, it gives CASSLVFGGELFF.

The V call is TRBV7-8, the J call TRBJ2-2; D remains unclear. The germline V gene has CDR1 SGHVS and CDR2 FQNEAQ. The CDR3 loop spans 18 amino acids. The ends were cut back, 0 bases at V and 0 bases at J, with 14 bases in the middle. This chain's CDR3 is CASSLARVLSANTGELFF. The CDR3 nucleotides read TGTGCCAGCAGCTTAGCAAGAGTACTAAGCGCGAACACCGGGGAGCTGTTTTTT.

The chain uses TRBV11-2 and TRBJ2-1; 11 bases fit TRBD2. The CDR3 loop spans 18 amino acids. The germline V gene has CDR1 SGHAT and CDR2 FQNNGV. V was clipped by 2 bases and J by 3 bases; unmatched bases: 9. The CDR3 reads CASSLLATSGAYYNEQFF. The CDR3 nucleotides are TGTGCCAGCAGCTTACTCGCGACTAGCGGGGCCTACTACAATGAGCAGTTCTTC.

This clonotype was counted at least ten times. The chain carries TRBV7-2 and TRBJ2-1, with 11 positions matching TRBD2. The CDR3 has 19 amino acids. With 7 bases clipped from V and 2 bases from J, the junction kept 16 bases outside the gene matches. CDR1 and CDR2 from the germline V gene are SGHTA and FQGNSA. For the CDR3, the DNA is TGTGCCAGCAAAAAACGAGGGACTAGCGGTCGAGTTGCCTACAATGAGCAGTTCTTC. Encoded protein: CASKKRGTSGRVAYNEQFF. The entire variable domain, with the rest obtained from reference TRBV7-2 and TRBJ2-1, is as follows: GAGVSQSPSNKVTEKGKDVELRCDPISGHTALYWYRQSLGQGLEFLIYFQGNSAPDKSGLPSDRFSAERTGGSVSTLTIQRTQQEDSAVYLCASKKRGTSGRVAYNEQFFGPGTRLTVL.

This clonotype has a handful of counts. The chain carries TRBV3-1 and TRBJ2-2, with a possible D match to TRBD2 (5 bases). V gave up 6 bases and J gave up 5 bases, with 13 bases separating them. The CDR3 is 14 amino acids. From germline, CDR1 is LGHDT and CDR2 YNNKEL (reference sequence). CDR3 loop: CASSKLVRTGELFF. CDR3 DNA: TGTGCCAGCAGTAAACTAGTAAGAACCGGGGAGCTGTTTTTT.

This clonotype appeared a single time. This chain links TRBV7-6 with TRBJ2-1; D might be TRBD1 or TRBD2, each matching 7 bases. The germline CDR1 and CDR2 sequences are SGHVS and FNYEAQ. Between the trimmed V and J ends, which lost 3 bases and 6 bases, there was a span of 24 bases. The CDR3 runs to 18 residues. Written as DNA, the CDR3 is TGTGCCAGCAGCTTGGGGCTGAAGGGGGCGGGAGACGCCAATGAGCAGTTCTTC. Amino acid sequence: CASSLGLKGAGDANEQFF.

This clonotype appeared a few times. The chain recombines TRBV13 with TRBJ1-1; D is unresolved. The germline V and J ends were trimmed by 5 bases and 4 bases, with 11 bases remaining between them. The CDR3 spans 13 residues. Germline-derived CDR1 and CDR2 are PRHDT and FYEKMQ (reference sequence). As DNA, the CDR3 is TGTGCCAGCAGCGAAACGACACGCACTGAAGCTTTCTTT. Encoded protein: CASSETTRTEAFF.

This clonotype appeared a few times. DNA for the CDR3: TGTGCCAGCAGCGTTATCGGGTGGGACACCGGGGAGCTGTTTTTT. It translates to CASSVIGWDTGELFF. The chain combines TRBV9 with TRBJ2-2; D is unresolved. V was pared by 2 bases and J by 3 bases, with 11 bases between. CDR3 length: 15 residues. CDR1 and CDR2 from the germline V gene are SGDLS and YYNGEE. Together with reference TRBV9 and TRBJ2-2, the CDR3 gives the full variable domain: DSGVTQTPKHLITATGQRVTLRCSPRSGDLSVYWYQQSLDQGLQFLIQYYNGEERAKGNILERFSAQQFPDLHSELNLSSLELGDSALYFCASSVIGWDTGELFFGEGSRLTVL.

This chain connects TRBV20-1 to TRBJ1-3; D is uncertain. V gave up 1 base and J gave up 1 base, with 17 bases separating them. CDR1 and CDR2 from the germline V gene are DFQATT and SNEGSKA (reference sequence). The CDR3 consists of 17 residues. CDR3 region: CSARGKRGQSSGNTIYF. CDR3 DNA: TGCAGTGCTAGAGGGAAACGAGGCCAGTCGTCTGGAAACACCATATATTTT.

The gene calls are TRBV5-1 and TRBJ2-7, with D tentatively TRBD2 (6 bases). The CDR3 has 15 residues. CDR1 is SGHRS, CDR2 YFSETQ, per germline. Trimming removed 8 bases at V and 1 base at J, with 19 bases between. The CDR3 nucleotides are TGCGCCAGTAGAGAAGGAGGGGAGATTTCCTACGAGCAGTACTTC. This encodes CASREGGEISYEQYF. The variable domain in full, with the rest retrieved from reference TRBV5-1 and TRBJ2-7, is KAGVTQTPRYLIKTRGQQVTLSCSPISGHRSVSWYQQTPGQGLQFLFEYFSETQRNKGNFPGRFSGRQFSNSRSEMNVSTLELGDSALYLCASREGGEISYEQYFGPGTRLTVT.

This clonotype has a count of ten or more. This chain connects TRBV28 to TRBJ2-2; D remains ambiguous. The V end was cut by 2 bases, the J end by 6 bases, with 4 bases between. The germline gives CDR1 MDHEN, CDR2 SYDVKM. The CDR3 is 12 residues long. CDR3 DNA: TGTGCCAGCAGTTTACCTCCCGGGGAGCTGTTTTTT. Protein sequence: CASSLPPGELFF.

The sample holds a few counts of this clonotype. The rearrangement joins TRBV6-6 to TRBJ2-7; maybe TRBD1 (6 bases). Trimming took 2 bases from V and 3 from J, leaving 17 bases between them. The CDR3 contains 16 residues. Germline V gene data show CDR1 as MNHNY and CDR2 as SVGAGI (reference sequence). The chain's CDR3 is CASSYVRGWDNYEQYF. CDR3 coding DNA: TGTGCCAGCAGTTACGTTAGGGGTTGGGACAACTACGAGCAGTACTTC.

This clonotype turned up a few times. This chain links TRBV10-1 with TRBJ2-7, with D perhaps TRBD1 (6 bases). V lost 2 bases and J 2 bases, leaving 7 bases between the germline ends. Germline assignment: CDR1 WNHNN and CDR2 SYGVQD (reference sequence). This CDR3 has 13 amino acids. CDR3 amino acids: CASSETGTYEQYF. The CDR3, as DNA: TGCGCCAGCAGTGAGACAGGGACCTACGAGCAGTACTTC.

This clonotype appeared a few times. CDR3 sequence (DNA): TGTGCCAGTGAAGGGGGGACAGGGACGAGTGAGCAGTTCTTC. Translated: CASEGGTGTSEQFF. The chain carries TRBV19 and TRBJ2-1; 9 bases line up with TRBD1. Germline-derived CDR1 and CDR2 are LNHDA and SQIVND (reference sequence). There are 14 residues in the CDR3. Germline trimming cut 8 bases from V and 9 bases from J; bases unmatched to any gene: 11. Using reference TRBV19 and TRBJ2-1 for the parts outside the CDR3, the full variable domain is DGGITQSPKYLFRKEGQNVTLSCEQNLNHDAMYWYRQDPGQGLRLIYYSQIVNDFQKGDIAEGYSVSREKKESFPLTVTSAQKNPTAFYLCASEGGTGTSEQFFGPGTRLTVL.

This clonotype showed up many times. The chain employs TRBV29-1 and TRBJ1-5, with TRBD1 matching 8 bases. This CDR3 is 12 amino acids long. The germline CDR1 and CDR2 sequences are SQVTM and ANQGSEA. Trimming took 6 bases from V and 7 from J; bases not matched to a gene: 5. As DNA, the CDR3 is TGCAGCGTCGGACAGGGAGACCAGCCCCAGCATTTT. This gives the protein CSVGQGDQPQHF. The variable domain in full, with the rest retrieved from reference TRBV29-1 and TRBJ1-5, is SAVISQKPSRDICQRGTSLTIQCQVDSQVTMMFWYRQQPGQSLTLIATANQGSEATYESGFVIDKFPISRPNLTFSTLTVSNMSPEDSSIYLCSVGQGDQPQHFGDGTRLSIL.

This clonotype came up a few times. The gene calls are TRBV9 and TRBJ2-3, with 11 bases fitting TRBD2. The junction had 8 bases not matched to a gene; V was cut back by 4 bases and J by 4 bases. Germline V gene sequence: CDR1 SGDLS, CDR2 YYNGEE. The CDR3 has 16 amino acids. The CDR3 sequence is CASSKLAGEPADTQYF. In nucleotides, the CDR3 is TGTGCCAGCAGCAAACTAGCGGGAGAACCAGCAGATACGCAGTATTTT.

This clonotype was counted only a few times. The rearrangement joins TRBV5-1 to TRBJ1-1; TRBD1 is a possible D gene (5 bases). There are 14 residues in the CDR3. Germline V gene lookup returns CDR1 SGHRS and CDR2 YFSETQ. Trimming cost V 4 bases and J 0 bases, with 10 bases left between them. The CDR3 nucleotides are TGCGCCAGCAGCCCACAGGCCCTGAACACTGAAGCTTTCTTT. It yields the protein CASSPQALNTEAFF.

The chain links TRBV6-1 to TRBJ1-1, with D maybe TRBD1 (5 bases). The V gene lost 4 bases and the J gene lost 0 bases, with 12 bases spanning the gap. Germline V CDR1 and CDR2: MNHNS, SASEGT. This CDR3 spans 15 amino acids. The CDR3: CASSVWGKMNTEAFF. The CDR3 nucleotides read TGTGCCAGCAGTGTCTGGGGCAAAATGAACACTGAAGCTTTCTTT.

This clonotype was seen repeatedly, ten times or more. The chain carries TRBV3-1 and TRBJ2-7; D remains ambiguous. V lost 4 bases, J lost 7 bases, and 11 bases lay in between. Germline V gene lookup returns CDR1 LGHDT and CDR2 YNNKEL (reference sequence). This CDR3 region has 12 residues. The CDR3 DNA sequence: TGTGCCAGCAGCCTCCGCTTGGGGGAGCAGTACTTC. This encodes CASSLRLGEQYF.

There are a few counts of this clonotype. The chain recombines TRBV12-3 or TRBV12-4 with TRBJ2-7; tentative D call: TRBD1 (6 bases). This CDR3 comprises 12 residues. V was clipped by 1 base and J by 6 bases, with 7 bases between them. The CDR3 here is CASSLGGPEQYF. The CDR3 DNA follows: TGTGCCAGCAGTTTAGGGGGGCCCGAGCAGTACTTC.

This clonotype was observed many times. The J gene is TRBJ2-7, the V gene TRBV4-1, with D perhaps matching TRBD1 (6 bases). In germline, CDR1 is MGHRA, CDR2 YSYEKL. This CDR3 comprises 15 residues. V was clipped by 0 bases and J by 6 bases, with 15 bases between them. CDR3 region: CASSQEGGRWGEQYF. CDR3 bases: TGCGCCAGCAGCCAAGAAGGGGGAAGATGGGGCGAGCAGTACTTC.

As regards this clonotype: One end of the junction does not line up with germline, which may come from a read error. This chain joins TRBV7-2 and TRBJ2-1, with D possibly TRBD2 on 6 matching bases. The CDR3 totals 17 residues. Per the germline V gene, CDR1 is SGHTA and CDR2 is FQGNSA. CDR3 loop: CVSPSGLGSGGCNEQFF. The CDR3 DNA sequence: TGTGTCAGCCCTTCTGGGCTAGGGAGCGGAGGGTGCAATGAGCAGTTCTTC.

The sample holds a few counts of this clonotype. CDR3 DNA sequence: TGCGCCAGCAGCCAAGGGCAGGGGGCGCGAGGAGATGGGGAGCTGTTTTTT. It yields the protein CASSQGQGARGDGELFF. The chain is built from TRBV4-1 and TRBJ2-2; 8 nucleotides line up with TRBD1. This CDR3 region has 17 residues. The junction had 12 bases not matched to a gene; V was cut back by 1 base and J by 8 bases. Per germline, CDR1 MGHRA and CDR2 YSYEKL.

The rearrangement uses TRBV5-1 and TRBJ2-1; 10 bases map to TRBD2. The germline V gene encodes CDR1 SGHRS and CDR2 YFSETQ. The CDR3 sequence is 15 residues long. V dropped 2 bases and J dropped 6; count of bases not matched to a gene: 5. The CDR3 spells CASSFSGRAFNEQFF. CDR3 bases: TGCGCCAGCAGCTTCAGCGGGAGGGCCTTCAATGAGCAGTTCTTC. The full variable domain, with the rest looked up from reference TRBV5-1 and TRBJ2-1, is KAGVTQTPRYLIKTRGQQVTLSCSPISGHRSVSWYQQTPGQGLQFLFEYFSETQRNKGNFPGRFSGRQFSNSRSEMNVSTLELGDSALYLCASSFSGRAFNEQFFGPGTRLTVL.

This clonotype was seen repeatedly, ten times or more. The chain employs TRBV20-1 and TRBJ2-5; 14 bases map to TRBD2. With 6 bases clipped from V and 2 bases from J, the junction kept 5 bases outside the gene matches. This CDR3 comprises 15 residues. Germline V gene data show CDR1 as DFQATT and CDR2 as SNEGSKA (reference sequence). The CDR3 is CSAQRLAGGQETQYF. The CDR3 nucleotides read TGCAGTGCCCAAAGACTAGCGGGAGGGCAAGAGACCCAGTACTTC.

V usage is TRBV5-1 and J usage is TRBJ1-6; D possibly corresponds to TRBD1 (5 bases). V lost 0 bases and J lost 9, with 22 bases in between. This CDR3 has 18 residues. CDR1 is SGHRS, CDR2 YFSETQ, per germline. CDR3 protein: CASSLASLGGSSFSPLHF. The CDR3 region has the DNA TGCGCCAGCAGCTTGGCTTCTCTGGGGGGTTCTTCATTTTCACCCCTCCACTTT.

The chain joins TRBV7-6 to TRBJ2-1, with 8 bases that match TRBD2. The CDR3 runs 18 residues. Germline assignment: CDR1 SGHVS and CDR2 FNYEAQ. The trim removed 4 bases at V and 2 bases at J, leaving 13 bases unmatched. In DNA form, the CDR3 reads TGTGCCAGCAGCTACCCTCGCCGCGGGGGGCCAGCCTACAATGAGCAGTTCTTC. Protein: CASSYPRRGGPAYNEQFF. Based on the CDR3 plus reference TRBV7-6 and TRBJ2-1, the full variable domain is GAGVSQSPRYKVTKRGQDVALRCDPISGHVSLYWYRQALGQGPEFLTYFNYEAQQDKSGLPNDRFSAERPEGSISTLTIQRTEQRDSAMYRCASSYPRRGGPAYNEQFFGPGTRLTVL.

The chain couples TRBV2 to TRBJ2-3, with D unresolved. This CDR3 region has 15 residues. Germline V CDR1 and CDR2: SNHLY, FYNNEI. Trimming left V 0 bases short and J 1 base short, with 8 bases between. CDR3 amino acids: CASSEALGGTDTQYF. CDR3 bases: TGTGCCAGCAGTGAAGCGCTTGGAGGCACAGATACGCAGTATTTT. Full variable domain (outside the CDR3, taken from reference TRBV2 and TRBJ2-3): EPEVTQTPSHQVTQMGQEVILRCVPISNHLYFYWYRQILGQKVEFLVSFYNNEISEKSEIFDDQFSVERPDGSNFTLKIRSTKLEDSAMYFCASSEALGGTDTQYFGPGTRLTVL.

This chain uses TRBV7-8 with TRBJ1-2; 8 bases line up with TRBD1. Germline V gene data show CDR1 as SGHVS and CDR2 as FQNEAQ. The CDR3 consists of 16 residues. Trimming at V came to 7 bases and at J to 7 bases, leaving 17 bases not matched to a gene. The CDR3 nucleotides are TGTGCCAGCACCACAATCCGCAGGGGGCGGGACGGTGGCTACACCTTC. The encoded protein is CASTTIRRGRDGGYTF.

The V call is TRBV7-2, the J call TRBJ2-1, with D maybe TRBD1 (6 bases). In germline, CDR1 is SGHTA, CDR2 FQGNSA. This CDR3 is built from 13 residues. V lost 5 bases, J lost 8 bases, and 13 bases lay in between. The DNA of the CDR3 is TGTGCCAGCAGCGCTTACAGGGACCATGAGCAGTTCTTC. Its translation is CASSAYRDHEQFF.

CDR3 bases: TGCAGCGGAGGACAGGTGGCCTACGAGCAGTACTTC. Its translation: CSGGQVAYEQYF. J is TRBJ2-7 and V is TRBV29-1, with 7 bases aligning to TRBD1. This CDR3 is 12 amino acids long. Germline CDR1 reads SQVTM; CDR2 reads ANQGSEA. After removal of 7 bases from V and 2 bases from J, the junction contained 5 bases not matched to a gene.